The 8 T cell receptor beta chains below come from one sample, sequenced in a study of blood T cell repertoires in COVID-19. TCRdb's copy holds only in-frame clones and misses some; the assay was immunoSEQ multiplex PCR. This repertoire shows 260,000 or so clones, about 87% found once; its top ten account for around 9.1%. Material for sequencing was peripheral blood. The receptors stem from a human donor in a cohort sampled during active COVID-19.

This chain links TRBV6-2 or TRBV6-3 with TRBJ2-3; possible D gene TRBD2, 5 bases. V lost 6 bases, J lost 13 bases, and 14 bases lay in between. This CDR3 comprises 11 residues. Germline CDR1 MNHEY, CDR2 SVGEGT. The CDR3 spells CASSPGQREYF. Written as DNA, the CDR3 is TGTGCCAGCAGCCCCGGTCAGAGGGAGTATTTT.

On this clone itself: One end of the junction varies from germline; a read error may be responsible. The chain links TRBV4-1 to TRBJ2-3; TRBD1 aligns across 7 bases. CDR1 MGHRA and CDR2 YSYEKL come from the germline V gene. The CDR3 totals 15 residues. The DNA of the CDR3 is TGCGCCAGCAGTCAAGGGGGCAATCCGCCAGATACGCAGTATTTT. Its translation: CASSQGGNPPDTQYF.

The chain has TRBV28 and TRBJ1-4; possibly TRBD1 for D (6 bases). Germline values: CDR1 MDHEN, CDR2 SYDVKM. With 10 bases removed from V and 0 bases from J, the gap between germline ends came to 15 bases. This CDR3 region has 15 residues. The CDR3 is CATGQYLSTNEKLFF. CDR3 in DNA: TGTGCCACCGGACAGTACCTTTCAACTAATGAAAAACTGTTTTTT.

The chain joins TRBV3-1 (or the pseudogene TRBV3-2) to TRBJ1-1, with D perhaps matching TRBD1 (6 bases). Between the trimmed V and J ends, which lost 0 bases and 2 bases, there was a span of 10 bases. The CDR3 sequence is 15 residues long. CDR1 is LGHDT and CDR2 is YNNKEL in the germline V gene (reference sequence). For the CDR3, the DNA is TGTGCCAGCAGCCAAGACGACAGGTTAAACACTGAAGCTTTCTTT. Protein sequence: CASSQDDRLNTEAFF.

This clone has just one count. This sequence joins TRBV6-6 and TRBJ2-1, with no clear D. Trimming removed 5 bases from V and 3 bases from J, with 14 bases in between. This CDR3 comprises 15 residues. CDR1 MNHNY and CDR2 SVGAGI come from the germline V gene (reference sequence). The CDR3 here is CASSITATDYNEQFF. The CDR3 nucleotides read TGTGCCAGCAGTATTACCGCGACTGACTACAATGAGCAGTTCTTC.

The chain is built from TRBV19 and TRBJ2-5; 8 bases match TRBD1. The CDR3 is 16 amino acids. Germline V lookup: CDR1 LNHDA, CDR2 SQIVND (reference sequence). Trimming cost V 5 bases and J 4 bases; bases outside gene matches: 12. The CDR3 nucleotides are TGTGCCAGTAGTCTCCGGACAGGGAGGTCTCGAGAGACCCAGTACTTC. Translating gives CASSLRTGRSRETQYF.

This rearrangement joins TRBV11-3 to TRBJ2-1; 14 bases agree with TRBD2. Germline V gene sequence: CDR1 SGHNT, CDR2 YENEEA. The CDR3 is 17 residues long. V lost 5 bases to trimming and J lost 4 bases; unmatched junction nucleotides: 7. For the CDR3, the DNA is TGTGCCAGCAGCCAAGGACTAGCGGGGGGCCGATACAATGAGCAGTTCTTC. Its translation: CASSQGLAGGRYNEQFF.

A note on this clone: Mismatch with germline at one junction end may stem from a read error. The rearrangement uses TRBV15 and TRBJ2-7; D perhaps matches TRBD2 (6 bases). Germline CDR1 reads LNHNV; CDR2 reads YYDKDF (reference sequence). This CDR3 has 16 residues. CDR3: CATSGDGRGGDYEQYF. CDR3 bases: TGTGCCACCAGCGGAGATGGACGGGGAGGTGACTACGAGCAGTACTTC.